The rows below give T cell receptor beta chains drawn from one sample of a study of CD8 T cells in Susac syndrome. TCRdb fed the immunoSEQ multiplex PCR reads into MiXCR, producing one record per CDR3 protein. Among 130,000 or so distinct CDR3 sequences, roughly 80% were seen once, and the ten largest hold approximately 0.51%. Sequenced: CD8+ T cells from PBMCs. These receptors were taken from a human donor with multiple sclerosis. The CDR3 runs from the conserved cysteine through the conserved F or W. Each record gives: clone size, J gene, V gene, D gene, CDR3 protein, CDR3 DNA. The D gene is left open where the match is weak. The size entry is marked missing in some rows and otherwise reads once, few, many or a size class.

once,TRBJ1-1,TRBV28,.,CASRPESLDGTEAFF,TGTGCCAGCAGGCCAGAGAGTCTCGACGGGACTGAAGCTTTCTTT
.,TRBJ2-7,TRBV28,.,CASSPREGGEQYF,TGTGCCAGCAGCCCCCGCGAAGGGGGCGAGCAGTACTTC
few,TRBJ2-7,TRBV4-2,TRBD2,CASSQEVAGMSYEQYF,TGTGCCAGCAGCCAAGAGGTAGCGGGGATGTCCTACGAGCAGTACTTC
.,TRBJ2-1,TRBV4-3,TRBD2,CASSQEATSGHEQFF,TGCGCCAGCAGCCAAGAAGCTACTAGCGGCCATGAGCAGTTCTTC
.,TRBJ1-5,TRBV27,.,CASSFGGPDQPQHF,TGTGCCAGCAGTTTTGGTGGGCCGGATCAGCCCCAGCATTTT
.,TRBJ1-1,TRBV3-1,.,CASSYWDTEAFF,TGTGCCAGCAGCTATTGGGACACTGAAGCTTTCTTT
once,TRBJ1-2,TRBV7-9,.,CASSSGGSSYGYTF,TGTGCCAGCAGCTCGGGGGGATCTTCCTATGGCTACACCTTC
.,TRBJ1-4,TRBV7-9,.,CASSPPEREKLFF,TGTGCCAGCAGCCCACCCGAACGGGAAAAACTGTTTTTT
.,TRBJ1-5,TRBV20-1,TRBD1,CSASVSWDRDSVFDQPQHF,TGCAGTGCTAGTGTCTCCTGGGACAGGGATAGTGTATTCGATCAGCCCCAGCATTTT
.,TRBJ1-5,TRBV6-5,.,CASSYGRNQPQHF,TGTGCCAGCAGTTACGGTCGCAATCAGCCCCAGCATTTT
.,TRBJ2-5,TRBV7-2,TRBD2,CASSLGGGRQETQYF,TGTGCCAGCAGCTTGGGGGGAGGGCGGCAAGAGACCCAGTACTTC
.,TRBJ1-2,TRBV20-1,TRBD1,CSARDTTGLEGHTF,TGCAGTGCTAGGGATACGACAGGGTTGGAAGGCCACACCTTC
once,TRBJ2-1,TRBV3-1,TRBD2,CASSQGAGLAVHEQFF,TGTGCCAGCAGCCAGGGCGCGGGACTAGCGGTTCATGAGCAGTTCTTC
.,TRBJ2-3,TRBV7-9,.,CASSYGLDTQYF,TGTGCCAGCAGCTATGGTTTGGATACGCAGTATTTT
.,TRBJ2-1,TRBV10-3,.,CAIGGNEQFF,TGTGCCATCGGTGGGAATGAGCAGTTCTTC
.,TRBJ2-3,TRBV4-1,TRBD2,CASSQGDYTDTQYF,TGCGCCAGCAGCCAAGGGGACTACACAGATACGCAGTATTTT
.,TRBJ2-1,TRBV15,.,CATREYGRGLKTRSYNEQFF,TGTGCCACCAGGGAGTACGGACGGGGGCTGAAAACTCGATCCTACAATGAGCAGTTCTTC
.,TRBJ2-2,TRBV27,TRBD1,CASRDRANTGELLF,TGTGCCAGCCGGGACAGGGCGAACACCGGGGAGCTGCTTTTT
once,TRBJ1-4,TRBV4-1,.,CASSHGGPFEKLFF,TGCGCCAGCAGCCACGGCGGACCGTTTGAAAAACTGTTTTTT
.,TRBJ2-2,TRBV10-2,.,CASSESRGTGELFF,TGCGCCAGCAGTGAGTCAAGGGGCACCGGGGAGCTGTTTTTT
.,TRBJ2-6,TRBV27,TRBD2,CASSLSSGTGANVLTF,TGTGCCAGCAGTTTATCGAGCGGGACTGGCGCCAACGTCCTGACTTTC
.,TRBJ2-1,TRBV12-3/TRBV12-4,.,CASSFRARITVNEQFF,TGTGCCAGCAGTTTTCGGGCTAGAATTACAGTCAATGAGCAGTTCTTC
few,TRBJ1-1,TRBV4-2,.,CASSQATGAEAFF,TGTGCCAGCAGCCAAGCCACCGGGGCTGAAGCTTTCTTT
.,TRBJ2-7,TRBV9,TRBD1,CASSCRQGDYEQYF,TGTGCCAGCAGCTGCCGACAGGGCGACTACGAGCAGTACTTC
many,TRBJ2-3,TRBV7-2,TRBD1,CASTPMGQGGITDTQYF,TGTGCCAGCACCCCAATGGGACAGGGGGGAATCACAGATACGCAGTATTTT
.,TRBJ1-5,TRBV20-1,TRBD1,CSARPTGEDNQPQHF,TGCAGTGCTAGGCCGACAGGGGAAGACAATCAGCCCCAGCATTTT
.,TRBJ2-7,TRBV4-3,TRBD1,CASSPPGQGISYEQYF,TGCGCCAGCAGCCCGCCAGGACAGGGTATCTCCTACGAGCAGTACTTC
.,TRBJ1-4,TRBV6-6,.,CASSYLPGNNEKLFF,TGTGCCAGCAGTTACCTACCGGGGAATAATGAAAAACTGTTTTTT
.,TRBJ2-3,TRBV10-3,.,CAISELNPTGYTDTQYF,TGTGCCATCAGTGAGCTTAATCCGACGGGTTACACAGATACGCAGTATTTT
once,TRBJ1-6,TRBV5-5,.,CASSLLVSGSPLHF,TGTGCCAGCAGCTTGTTAGTTTCCGGCTCACCCCTCCACTTT
.,TRBJ2-7,TRBV28,.,CASSEPFTVYEQYF,TGTGCCAGCAGTGAGCCATTTACCGTGTACGAGCAGTACTTC
.,TRBJ2-2,TRBV14,.,CASSHTTQATGELFF,TGTGCCAGCAGCCACACTACCCAGGCGACCGGGGAGCTGTTTTTT
.,TRBJ1-4,TRBV27,TRBD1,CASRSTGGVEKLFF,TGTGCCAGCAGGTCAACAGGGGGGGTTGAAAAACTGTTTTTT
.,TRBJ2-7,TRBV2,TRBD1,CAGAPGQGYEQYF,TGTGCCGGAGCGCCGGGACAGGGTTACGAGCAGTACTTC
.,TRBJ1-2,TRBV7-2,TRBD1,CASSSPDRAYGYTF,TGTGCCAGCAGCTCCCCGGACAGGGCTTATGGCTACACCTTC
.,TRBJ2-7,TRBV5-1,.,CASSLDSLSYEQYF,TGCGCCAGCAGCTTGGACTCTCTCTCCTACGAGCAGTACTTC
.,TRBJ2-1,TRBV5-1,TRBD1,CASSLAEGQFDEQFF,TGCGCCAGCAGCTTGGCCGAGGGACAGTTCGATGAGCAGTTCTTC
.,TRBJ2-7,TRBV5-6,.,CASSWEHEQYF,TGTGCCAGCAGCTGGGAGCACGAGCAGTACTTC
.,TRBJ2-3,TRBV3-1,.,CASSQQGFWTDTQYF,TGTGCCAGCAGCCAACAGGGGTTTTGGACAGATACGCAGTATTTT
.,TRBJ1-1,TRBV6-2/TRBV6-3,.,CASRGGIRDTEAFF,TGTGCCAGCAGGGGAGGGATCCGGGACACTGAAGCTTTCTTT
.,TRBJ2-4,TRBV12-3/TRBV12-4,.,CASSLTGYPKNIQYF,TGTGCCAGCAGTTTAACGGGTTACCCCAAAAACATTCAGTACTTC
.,TRBJ1-1,TRBV5-1,.,CASSLGGNAEAFF,TGCGCCAGCAGCTTGGGGGGTAACGCTGAAGCTTTCTTT